Reported below is one TCR beta chain. The read ends 3 residues early relative to the CDR3; the germline J gene fills the gap. This sample is drawn from a study of T cells in women clearing cervical HPV infection. For the study at large: Controls were women whose single incident HPV16 infection cleared within 12 months without precancer or cancer.

Genomic DNA, averaging roughly 1,200 ng per sample, yielded TCR beta CDR3 via immunoSEQ. Method: immunoSEQ multiplex PCR; TCRdb's copy keeps in-frame clones and lacks some. The sample data list roughly 24,000 clones. This CDR3 spans 14 amino acids. CDR1 DFQATT and CDR2 SNEGSKA come from the germline V gene (reference sequence). Losses at the gene ends were 4 bases for V and 0 bases for J; bases not matched to a gene: 0. Source material: blood buffy coat. The chain joins TRBV20-1 to TRBJ2-1; TRBD2 matches 10 bases. This clonotype was obtained from a woman between 18 and 75 years old with a cervical HPV16 infection that either progressed to CIN3+ or cleared (not recorded which). The CDR3 spells CSAKRGGSYNEQFF. The sequenced CDR3 bases are TGCAGTGCTAAGCGGGGGGGCTCCTACAATGAG.